This T cell receptor (beta chain) is from a study of blood T cell repertoires in COVID-19. The wider study: Some COVID-19 samples were acute and others convalescent; all came from the United States, Italy and Spain.

Measured with immunoSEQ multiplex PCR; TCRdb has only the in-frame clones, and not every one. The sample consists of about 48,000 clones, roughly 84% of them appearing once. This CDR3 contains 15 residues. The V and J ends lost 3 bases and 2 bases respectively, with 16 bases between them. CDR1 and CDR2 (germline): DFQATT, SNEGSKA (reference sequence). Source material: peripheral blood. The origin of this receptor is a woman aged 55-75 years with acute or convalescent COVID-19. This chain uses TRBV20-1 with TRBJ2-5, with D perhaps matching TRBD1 or TRBD2 (6 bases each). The CDR3 nucleotides read TGCAGTGCTAGTGAGGGGGGAAGCTGGCAAGAGACCCAGTACTTC. It translates to CSASEGGSWQETQYF.